This TCR beta chain was found in a study of CD8+CD57+ T cells in acquired aplastic anemia. The overall study: Sorted cells (CD4+ and CD8+) yielded DNA amounts that averaged approximately 3.2 ug. On average, healthy donors gave about 10.8 million reads for CD4+ cells. Study-level results: Researchers report that twenty-nine CD8+ CDR3 sequences appeared in both patients and controls. No significant difference in CD8+ Simpson's diversity was found between patients and controls.

The length of the CDR3 is 17 residues. The germline V gene has CDR1 SGHAT and CDR2 FQDESV (reference sequence). The V end was cut by 4 bases, the J end by 6 bases, with 19 bases between. A remark on this clonotype: Its target is not known.

The TCR beta profiling, which covered VDJ combination and CDR3 sequence, was carried out using genomic DNA as the template. TCRdb independently ran MiXCR on the reads; one entry per CDR3 protein. The data hold around 400,000 distinct CDR3 sequences, with around 68% observed a single time. Sequenced input: sorted CD4+, CD8+, or CD8+CD57+ T cells (not recorded which) from PBMCs. This TCR was sampled from a human donor in good health, serving as a control. J is TRBJ1-6 and V is TRBV11-1, with TRBD1 as a possible D gene (5 bases). The CDR3 nucleotides are TGTGCCAGCAGCTCTGACAGCGCCATAATGCTTAATTCACCCCTCCACTTT. This sequence encodes CASSSDSAIMLNSPLHF.